A selection of T cell receptor beta chains follows, all from one sample in a study of shared clonotypes between healthy human individuals. TCRdb's table, derived via immunoSEQ multiplex PCR, lists solely in-frame clones and lacks some. The sample lists around 1.9 million clones, approximately 94% occurring once. The sequenced sample was naive CD8+ T cells from PBMCs. The receptor source for this set is a man aged 18 to 30 in good health. Some clones in this sample may be carry-over from other donors' samples. The conserved cysteine and the conserved F or W are not part of the CDR3 here. The D gene is left open where the match is weak. Only some rows state a clone size, as once, few, many or a class for expanded clones.

TRBJ2-5 | TRBV14 | TRBD2 | once | ASSQVAGGAETQY
TRBJ2-1 | TRBV7-3 | TRBD1 | . | ASSYPGQVPLNEQF
TRBJ1-1 | TRBV7-9 | . | . | ASRQLDGRNTEAF
TRBJ2-5 | TRBV7-6 | TRBD1 | . | ASSMRDSGTETQY
TRBJ2-1 | TRBV14 | . | . | ASSHLRTRLVGEQF
TRBJ2-3 | TRBV29-1 | . | . | SVLLSTDTQY
TRBJ2-7 | TRBV7-2 | . | . | ASSLTGAEQY
TRBJ2-1 | TRBV15 | TRBD1 | once | ATSSHRGPYDEQF
TRBJ1-1 | TRBV29-1 | . | few | SVEDRVITEAF
TRBJ2-2 | TRBV29-1 | TRBD2 | . | SVESASGLNTGELF
TRBJ2-3 | TRBV6-6 | . | once | ASSPTTSDGADTQY
TRBJ1-2 | TRBV18 | TRBD1 | . | ASSGADGQGFNGYT
TRBJ2-7 | TRBV27 | TRBD1 | . | ASRTIGTGHYEQY
TRBJ2-5 | TRBV7-9 | . | . | ASSTGLRAETQY
TRBJ2-1 | TRBV13 | TRBD1 | . | ASSERGQGHHEQF
TRBJ2-1 | TRBV27 | TRBD1 | . | ASSLLFWDRANEQF
TRBJ2-4 | TRBV27 | . | . | ASSPSGEGRNIQY
TRBJ2-7 | TRBV9 | TRBD1 | . | ASSVAGDRAYEQY
TRBJ2-1 | TRBV6-6 | TRBD2 | once | ASSGPELAGYNEQF
TRBJ2-5 | TRBV4-1 | . | . | ASSPGGEREGETQY
TRBJ2-2 | TRBV29-1 | TRBD2 | . | SAAGGTGELF
TRBJ2-2 | TRBV27 | TRBD2 | . | ASSSLAGTGELF
TRBJ2-3 | TRBV28 | . | . | ASSLAYSTDTQY
TRBJ1-1 | TRBV6-6 | . | . | ASSYLGWGAF
TRBJ2-1 | TRBV7-6 | TRBD2 | . | ASSLSGRSYNEQF
TRBJ1-2 | TRBV27 | TRBD1 | . | ASSRQGNYGYT
TRBJ1-4 | TRBV15 | . | . | ATSSPREGEKLF
TRBJ2-2 | TRBV28 | . | . | ASSLDTGELF
TRBJ2-7 | TRBV7-9 | TRBD2 | . | ASSPSGGSSYEQY